A few counts support the clone carrying this T cell receptor (beta chain). The antigen remains undetermined. Libraries were prepared by immunoSEQ multiplex PCR; TCRdb keeps only in-frame clonotypes and omits some of them. The data hold about 1,900 clones, with nearly 25% observed a single time. The CDR3 loop spans 12 amino acids. Germline-derived CDR1 and CDR2 are MNHGY and SAAAGT. The J segment lost 8 bases and the V segment lost 4 bases, leaving 3 bases of the junction unmatched. This entry belongs to a study of T cells in localized non-small cell lung cancer. Study-wide points: Higher adjacent-lung clonality was associated with shorter survival. Within adjacent lung there appeared a median approximately 60 of the top 100 tumor clones. Uninvolved adjacent lung showed peak T cell clonality, exceeding tumor.

This receptor was taken from a female donor of 60 years or more with stage I lung adenocarcinoma. The sequencing here drew on lung tumor tissue, taken before any cancer treatment. The chain employs TRBV6-8 and TRBJ2-5; 8 bases fit TRBD2. Here the CDR3 reads CASSFSGKTQYF. CDR3 DNA sequence: TGTGCCAGCAGTTTTAGCGGGAAAACCCAGTACTTC.